This T cell receptor (beta chain) was documented in a study of T cell responses to AZD1222 COVID-19 vaccine. Study-wide findings and caveats: Targeting of unmutated variant regions was reportedly seen in nearly half of spike-specific TCRs. Baseline antibody screening turned up just a handful of seropositive AZD1222 recipients. In a largely white British group with more females than males, clonal diversity was possibly underestimated.

In the case of this clone: Antigen unknown.

From germline, CDR1 is SGHRS and CDR2 YFSETQ. The CDR3 is 14 amino acids. Trimming removed 0 bases at V and 5 bases at J, with 9 bases between. The assay was immunoSEQ multiplex PCR, and TCRdb's table has in-frame clones only and misses some. Of 140,000 to 150,000 clones detected, 86% appear once; the ten largest clones hold around 5.1%. This chain connects TRBV5-1 to TRBJ2-1, with a possible D match to TRBD1 (5 bases). The sequencing here drew on peripheral blood, taken 28 days after the second AZD1222 dose. The clonotype originates from an adult who received the AZD1222 COVID-19 vaccine. The CDR3 DNA is TGCGCCAGCAGCTTGGCCTCCAGGGACAATGAGCAGTTCTTC. It translates to CASSLASRDNEQFF. The variable domain in full, with the rest retrieved from reference TRBV5-1 and TRBJ2-1, is KAGVTQTPRYLIKTRGQQVTLSCSPISGHRSVSWYQQTPGQGLQFLFEYFSETQRNKGNFPGRFSGRQFSNSRSEMNVSTLELGDSALYLCASSLASRDNEQFFGPGTRLTVL.